Listed below are T cell receptor beta chains from one sample, sequenced in a study of cytotoxic CD8 clonotypes in ibrutinib-treated CLL. TCRdb's table, derived via immunoSEQ multiplex PCR, lists solely in-frame clones and lacks some. In the table there are around 150,000 clones, over 75% of which are singletons. Sequencing used PBMCs, obtained after 36 months of ibrutinib treatment. These TCRs come from a human donor with chronic lymphocytic leukemia. The CDR3 runs from the conserved cysteine through the conserved F or W. The D gene is left open where the match is weak. Clone size, where shown, is once, few, many, or a class for clones that have expanded.

j_call,clone_size,v_call,d_call,cdr3_nt,cdr3_aa
TRBJ1-5,once,TRBV11-2,NA,TGTGCCAGCAGCCAGGGCGACAATCAGCCCCAGCATTTT,CASSQGDNQPQHF
TRBJ2-3,NA,TRBV7-6,NA,TGTGCCAGCAGCTTACGGGATACGCAGTATTTT,CASSLRDTQYF
TRBJ1-2,NA,TRBV11-3,NA,TGTGCCAGCAGCCCCCATATAGGGAATGGCTACACCTTC,CASSPHIGNGYTF
TRBJ2-5,NA,TRBV2,TRBD1,TGTGCCAGCAATTCCGGGACAGGGGACGCGACCCAGTACTTC,CASNSGTGDATQYF
TRBJ2-7,NA,TRBV19,NA,TGTGCCAGTAGTCCCCTTCTCCAGGCCTACGAGCAGTACTTC,CASSPLLQAYEQYF
TRBJ1-4,NA,TRBV6-6,TRBD1,TGTGCCAGCAGTAACCGGGACAGGGTTGAAAAACTGTTTTTT,CASSNRDRVEKLFF
TRBJ1-4,NA,TRBV28,NA,TGTGCCAGCAGGGTGGGGGATGAAAAACTGTTTTTT,CASRVGDEKLFF
TRBJ2-5,NA,TRBV5-4,NA,TGTGCCAGCAGCTCGAAACAAGAGACCCAGTACTTC,CASSSKQETQYF
TRBJ1-4,NA,TRBV7-6,TRBD1,TGTGCCAGCAGCACGATGACAGGGCCGAGGGAAAAACTGTTTTTT,CASSTMTGPREKLFF
TRBJ1-2,NA,TRBV6-6,NA,TGTGCCAGCACACCGGACATGGGGGGCTATGGCTACACCTTC,CASTPDMGGYGYTF
TRBJ2-1,NA,TRBV6-5,NA,TGTGCCAGCAGGATCGACTTCAGCTCCTACAATGAGCAGTTCTTC,CASRIDFSSYNEQFF
TRBJ1-6,NA,TRBV7-9,TRBD1,TGTGCCAGCAGCCCCGGACAGGGGAAGTATTCACCCCTCCACTTT,CASSPGQGKYSPLHF
TRBJ2-5,NA,TRBV20-1,TRBD2,TGCACCGGGGGGGATAGAGAGACCCAGTACTTC,CTGGDRETQYF
TRBJ1-3,few,TRBV10-3,NA,TGTGCCATCAGTGAGCACGGAAACACCATATATTTT,CAISEHGNTIYF
TRBJ2-3,NA,TRBV4-2,NA,TGTGCCAGCAGCCAAGAGATTCCAGATACGCAGTATTTT,CASSQEIPDTQYF
TRBJ2-1,NA,TRBV30,TRBD2,TGTGCCTGGAGTGCCCCTGGGACTAGCGGCTACAATGAGCAGTTCTTC,CAWSAPGTSGYNEQFF
TRBJ2-1,NA,TRBV5-1,TRBD2,TGCGCCAGCAGCTCCCGACTAGCGGGGATATACAATGAGCAGTTCTTC,CASSSRLAGIYNEQFF
TRBJ2-4,once,TRBV29-1,NA,TGCAGCGTTTCTGGCAGAGTAGCCAAAAACATTCAGTACTTC,CSVSGRVAKNIQYF
TRBJ2-4,NA,TRBV25-1,NA,TGTGCCAGCAGTGAACAGGGCTTAGGCAAAAACATTCAGTACTTC,CASSEQGLGKNIQYF
TRBJ2-7,NA,TRBV9,NA,TGTGCCAGCAGCCCGATCTGGGAGATGGGGTACGAGCAGTACTTC,CASSPIWEMGYEQYF
TRBJ1-2,NA,TRBV2,NA,TGTGCCAGCAGTGAAACTTGGCAGGGCAACTATGGCTACACCTTC,CASSETWQGNYGYTF
TRBJ2-7,NA,TRBV5-4,TRBD2,TGTGCCAGCAGCCCACCAGACGGGGGGACCTACGAGCAGTACTTC,CASSPPDGGTYEQYF